Below are 11 T cell receptor beta chains sequenced from a single sample in a study of monozygotic twins with inflammatory bowel disease. Using the 5' RACE reads, TCRdb records one entry per CDR3 protein without DNA. This sample's clone table lists around 380,000 distinct CDR3 sequences. Sequenced sample: blood. The receptor source for this set is a human donor with ulcerative colitis or Crohn's disease, or a healthy co-twin of an affected twin (not recorded which).

The V and J genes are TRBV18 and TRBJ2-7; TCRdb proposes TRBD2, but this gene call is untestable without DNA. The CDR3 is 15 amino acids. Germline V CDR1 and CDR2: KGHSH, LQKENI. CDR3 sequence reads: CASKPRLAGDYEQYF.

The chain combines TRBV18 with TRBJ1-1. Germline CDR1 reads KGHSH; CDR2 reads LQKENI. CDR3 length equals 14 residues. The CDR3 reads CASSPQGADTEAFF.

The chain employs TRBV5-6 and TRBJ1-2. CDR1 and CDR2 (germline): SGHDT, YYEEEE. The CDR3 contains 14 residues. CDR3 sequence reads: CASSLGSFNYGYTF.

The CDR3: CASSEGTSGRAETQYF. This chain joins TRBV5-1 and TRBJ2-5; TCRdb outputs TRBD2, but without DNA this stays unchecked. CDR3 length equals 16 residues. Germline CDR1 SGHRS, CDR2 YFSETQ.

The chain couples TRBV10-2 to TRBJ1-2. Germline CDR1 and CDR2: WSHSY and SAAADI. This CDR3 contains 11 residues. The CDR3 loop is CASRTANGYTF.

V and J are TRBV5-1 and TRBJ2-1; TCRdb's D gene call, TRBD2, goes unchecked for lack of DNA. The CDR3 runs to 18 residues. Germline-derived CDR1 and CDR2 are SGHRS and YFSETQ. This chain's CDR3 is CASSLTPSGGPPYNEQFF.

V and J are TRBV27 and TRBJ2-7; checking the TCRdb D call of TRBD2 is not possible without DNA. Germline CDR1 MNHEY, CDR2 SMNVEV (reference sequence). The CDR3 contains 15 residues. CDR3 residues: CASSLSLAGVGEQYF.

The J gene is TRBJ2-1, the V gene TRBV7-9; without DNA, the TCRdb call of TRBD2 cannot be checked. From germline, CDR1 is SEHNR and CDR2 FQNEAQ (reference sequence). CDR3 length equals 14 residues. This chain's CDR3 is CASGHGGSVGEQFF.

The chain carries TRBV6-5 and TRBJ1-6; without DNA, the TCRdb call of TRBD1 cannot be checked. The CDR3 sequence is 15 residues long. Per the germline V gene, CDR1 is MNHEY and CDR2 is SVGAGI. CDR3 protein: CASSYGSGRNSPLHF.

This chain uses TRBV12-3 or TRBV12-4 with TRBJ1-5; no DNA is available, so the TRBD1 call from TCRdb remains unchecked. The CDR3 is 16 residues long. The CDR3 spells CASSPHRGDWGLPQHF.

V is TRBV5-1 and J is TRBJ2-5; there is no DNA to check the TCRdb D call of TRBD1. Germline V CDR1 and CDR2: SGHRS, YFSETQ. The CDR3 is 15 residues long. The chain's CDR3 is CASSVGTGGRETQYF.